One and the same sample provided the 11 T cell receptor beta chains below, sequenced in a study of T cell responses to AZD1222 COVID-19 vaccine. Only in-frame clones appear in the TCRdb table, and some are missing; sequencing was by immunoSEQ multiplex PCR. The table records some 130,000 clones, roughly 93% of them present only once. Sequenced here: peripheral blood, sampled 28 days after the second AZD1222 dose. The receptors shown here come from an adult who received the AZD1222 COVID-19 vaccine.

This rearrangement joins TRBV5-4 to TRBJ1-2, with D unresolved. Germline-derived CDR1 and CDR2 are SGHNT and YYREEE (reference sequence). V dropped 0 bases and J dropped 1 base, with 16 bases sitting between them. This CDR3 is 17 amino acids long. DNA of the CDR3: TGTGCCAGCAGCTTGGAATCCCGGAGGTGGGTTAACTATGGCTACACCTTC. Protein product: CASSLESRRWVNYGYTF.

This clone was counted only a few times. CDR3 protein: CSARTGFEAFF. The CDR3 DNA sequence: TGCAGTGCTAGAACGGGATTTGAAGCTTTCTTT. J is TRBJ1-1 and V is TRBV20-1; D gene ambiguous. The ends were cut back, 2 bases at V and 7 bases at J, with 8 bases in the middle. Germline V CDR1 and CDR2: DFQATT, SNEGSKA (reference sequence). This CDR3 has 11 amino acids.

The chain combines TRBV2 with TRBJ2-7, with TRBD2 as a possible D gene (5 bases). Trimming removed 6 bases at V and 2 bases at J, with 11 bases between. Germline assignment: CDR1 SNHLY and CDR2 FYNNEI. This CDR3 contains 13 residues. The CDR3 coding sequence is TGTGCCAGCAGCCGATCGGGGACCTACGAGCAGTACTTC. Protein product: CASSRSGTYEQYF.

V gene TRBV5-1 combines with J gene TRBJ1-2; TRBD1 aligns across 9 bases. With V trimmed by 2 bases and J by 5 bases, 4 bases remained unmatched. Germline V lookup: CDR1 SGHRS, CDR2 YFSETQ. This CDR3 comprises 14 residues. The CDR3 nucleotides are TGCGCCAGCAGCTTCTATGGGACAGGGTATGGCTACACCTTC. Protein: CASSFYGTGYGYTF.

The DNA of the CDR3 is TGCAGCGTTGAAGAATCTGGTGGGAATCAGCCCCAGCATTTT. The encoded protein is CSVEESGGNQPQHF. The chain carries TRBV29-1 and TRBJ1-5; D remains ambiguous. CDR1 and CDR2 from the germline V gene are SQVTM and ANQGSEA. The V and J ends lost 0 bases and 4 bases respectively, with 10 bases between them. The CDR3 totals 14 residues.

V gene TRBV18 combines with J gene TRBJ1-2; 7 bases are shared with TRBD1. The V gene end was trimmed by 0 bases and the J gene end by 11 bases; junction bases not matched to a gene: 9. The CDR3 contains 14 residues. Germline CDR1 KGHSH, CDR2 LQKENI. In nucleotides, the CDR3 is TGTGCCAGCTCACCACCCGGACAGGCCGCTCTTTACACCTTC. Protein sequence: CASSPPGQAALYTF.

CDR3 bases: TGTGCCAGTACTCTCGGGACAGGGGTTTCCGGGGAGCTGTTTTTT. Amino acid sequence: CASTLGTGVSGELFF. The gene calls are TRBV19 and TRBJ2-2, with 10 bases matching TRBD1. Germline V lookup: CDR1 LNHDA, CDR2 SQIVND (reference sequence). J gave up 6 bases and V 7 bases, and 8 bases lay outside the gene matches. This CDR3 is 15 amino acids long.

DNA for the CDR3: TGCGCCAGCAGCTTGGAAAGCTCCTACAATGAGCAGTTCTTC. This gives the protein CASSLESSYNEQFF. This chain joins TRBV5-1 and TRBJ2-1; no firm D call. The V end lost 0 bases, the J end lost 0 bases, and 4 bases lay between the germline ends. Per the germline V gene, CDR1 is SGHRS and CDR2 is YFSETQ. The CDR3 has 14 residues.

The chain combines TRBV19 with TRBJ1-5; D gene unclear. The CDR3 runs to 13 residues. The V and J ends lost 4 bases and 4 bases respectively, with 8 bases between them. CDR1 and CDR2 from the germline V gene are LNHDA and SQIVND (reference sequence). The CDR3 protein is CASSNSWNQPQHF. As DNA, the CDR3 is TGTGCCAGTAGTAACAGTTGGAATCAGCCCCAGCATTTT. Together with reference TRBV19 and TRBJ1-5, the CDR3 gives the full variable domain: DGGITQSPKYLFRKEGQNVTLSCEQNLNHDAMYWYRQDPGQGLRLIYYSQIVNDFQKGDIAEGYSVSREKKESFPLTVTSAQKNPTAFYLCASSNSWNQPQHFGDGTRLSIL.

The chain uses TRBV6-6 and TRBJ1-1; 7 bases map to TRBD1. Germline V gene lookup returns CDR1 MNHNY and CDR2 SVGAGI (reference sequence). The CDR3 loop spans 14 amino acids. J lost 3 bases, V lost 5 bases, and 6 bases had no gene match. DNA for the CDR3: TGTGCCAGCAGTCGACAGGGAATTGACACTGAAGCTTTCTTT. This sequence encodes CASSRQGIDTEAFF.

J is TRBJ1-3 and V is TRBV2; D gene ambiguous. CDR1 and CDR2 (germline): SNHLY, FYNNEI. The CDR3 covers 13 residues. The V gene lost 7 bases and the J gene lost 4 bases, with 11 bases spanning the gap. Here the CDR3 DNA reads TGTGCCAGCAAGGAAGTCGGGGGAAACACCATATATTTT. Encoded protein: CASKEVGGNTIYF.